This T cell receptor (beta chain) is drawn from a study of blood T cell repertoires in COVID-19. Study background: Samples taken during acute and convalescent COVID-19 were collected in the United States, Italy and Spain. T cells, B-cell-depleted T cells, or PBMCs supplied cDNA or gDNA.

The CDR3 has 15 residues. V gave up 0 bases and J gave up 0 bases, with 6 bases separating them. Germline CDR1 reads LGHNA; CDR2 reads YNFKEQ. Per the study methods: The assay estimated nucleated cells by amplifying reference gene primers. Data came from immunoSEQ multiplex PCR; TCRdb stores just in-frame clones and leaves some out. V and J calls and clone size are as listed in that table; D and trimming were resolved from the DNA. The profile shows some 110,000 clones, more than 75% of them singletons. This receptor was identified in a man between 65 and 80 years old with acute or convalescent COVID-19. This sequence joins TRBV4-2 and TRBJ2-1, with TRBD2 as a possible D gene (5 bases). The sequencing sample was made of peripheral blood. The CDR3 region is CASSQEDFSYNEQFF. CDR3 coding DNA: TGTGCCAGCAGCCAAGAGGACTTCTCCTACAATGAGCAGTTCTTC.